This is a list of T cell receptor beta chains from one sample in a study of cytomegalovirus exposure and HLA in healthy donors. Data came from immunoSEQ multiplex PCR; TCRdb stores just in-frame clones and leaves some out. The data contain about 150,000 clones, 60% to 80% of them seen just once; the ten biggest clones take up 6.5% to 7%. The specimen sequenced was PBMCs. Every receptor here comes from a woman in her 40s in good health and CMV-seropositive. CDR3s leave out the opening cysteine and the closing phenylalanine or tryptophan. A D gene is named only where the DNA matches it firmly. Clone size is shown for a subset of rows, as once, few, many or a class of expanded clone.

clone size | D gene | V gene | CDR3 protein
once | - | TRBV6-1 | ASSGLQGESNQPQH
- | TRBD1 | TRBV2 | ASALSWGTGLGSGYT
once | - | TRBV18 | ASSPGQYNEQF
- | TRBD1 | TRBV5-6 | ASSELDRDRYNEQF
- | TRBD1 | TRBV19 | ASSKRQGGNTEAF
- | TRBD1 | TRBV6-6 | ASSYGTGNSPLH
- | TRBD1 | TRBV27 | ASSLGQADGYT
- | - | TRBV30 | AWSVRGGGPQETQY
- | TRBD2 | TRBV11-2 | ASSLVGLRGREQY
- | TRBD1 | TRBV7-6 | ASSLVGQDLYEQY
- | TRBD2 | TRBV18 | ASSLGTSNMDTQY
- | - | TRBV5-6 | ASSLGQMNTEAF
few | - | TRBV28 | ASSSSGQGPQPQH
- | TRBD1 | TRBV7-9 | ASSLHRGPATEAF
few | TRBD1 | TRBV27 | ASSSGTGIKGEQY